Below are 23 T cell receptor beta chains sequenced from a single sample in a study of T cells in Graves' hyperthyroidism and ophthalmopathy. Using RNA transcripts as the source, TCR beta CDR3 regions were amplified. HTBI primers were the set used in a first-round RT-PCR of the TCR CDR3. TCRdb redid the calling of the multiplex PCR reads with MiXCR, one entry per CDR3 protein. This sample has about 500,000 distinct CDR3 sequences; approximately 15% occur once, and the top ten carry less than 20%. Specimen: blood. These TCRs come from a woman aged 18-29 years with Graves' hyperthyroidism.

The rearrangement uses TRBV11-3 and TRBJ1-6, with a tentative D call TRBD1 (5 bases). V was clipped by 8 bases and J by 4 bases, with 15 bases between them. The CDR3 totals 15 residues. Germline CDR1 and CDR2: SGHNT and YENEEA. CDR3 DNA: TGTGCCAGCGCCCACGACAGTCCGTATAATTCACCCCTCCACTTT. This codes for CASAHDSPYNSPLHF.

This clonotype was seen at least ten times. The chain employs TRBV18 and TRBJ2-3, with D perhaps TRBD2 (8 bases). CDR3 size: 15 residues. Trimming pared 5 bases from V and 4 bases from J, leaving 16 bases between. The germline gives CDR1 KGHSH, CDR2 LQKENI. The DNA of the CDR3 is TGTGCCAGCTCAAGATCGGGAGGGGGCGCAGATACGCAGTATTTT. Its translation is CASSRSGGGADTQYF.

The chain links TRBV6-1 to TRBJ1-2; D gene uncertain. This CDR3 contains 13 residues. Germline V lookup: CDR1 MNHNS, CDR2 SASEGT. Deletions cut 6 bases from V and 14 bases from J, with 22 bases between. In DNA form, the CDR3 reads TGTGCCAGCAGCCAAGAAGGTTCGGTAGTTGGGACCTTC. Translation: CASSQEGSVVGTF.

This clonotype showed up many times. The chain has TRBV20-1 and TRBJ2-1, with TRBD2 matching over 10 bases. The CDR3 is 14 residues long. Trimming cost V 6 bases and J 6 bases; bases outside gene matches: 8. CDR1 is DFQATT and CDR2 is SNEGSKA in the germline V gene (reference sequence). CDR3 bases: TGCAGTGCCGACCCGGGACTAGCGACCAATGAGCAGTTCTTC. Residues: CSADPGLATNEQFF.

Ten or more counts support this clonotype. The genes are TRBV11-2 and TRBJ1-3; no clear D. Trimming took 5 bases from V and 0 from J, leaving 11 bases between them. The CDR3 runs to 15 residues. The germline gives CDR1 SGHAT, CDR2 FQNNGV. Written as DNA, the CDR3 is TGTGCCAGCAGCCACGTGGCGGACTCTGGAAACACCATATATTTT. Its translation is CASSHVADSGNTIYF.

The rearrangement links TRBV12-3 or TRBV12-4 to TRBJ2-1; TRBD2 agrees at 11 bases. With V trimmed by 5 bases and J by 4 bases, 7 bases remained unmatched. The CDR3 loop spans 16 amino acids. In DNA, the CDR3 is TGTGCCAGCAGTAGCGGGACTAGCGGTTATTACAATGAGCAGTTCTTC. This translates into CASSSGTSGYYNEQFF.

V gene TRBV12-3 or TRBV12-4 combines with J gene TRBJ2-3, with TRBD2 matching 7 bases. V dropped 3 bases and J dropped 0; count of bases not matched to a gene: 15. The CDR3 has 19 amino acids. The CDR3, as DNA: TGTGCCAGCAGTTTTAGGCCGGGACCAGCGGGGCCGAGCACAGATACGCAGTATTTT. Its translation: CASSFRPGPAGPSTDTQYF.

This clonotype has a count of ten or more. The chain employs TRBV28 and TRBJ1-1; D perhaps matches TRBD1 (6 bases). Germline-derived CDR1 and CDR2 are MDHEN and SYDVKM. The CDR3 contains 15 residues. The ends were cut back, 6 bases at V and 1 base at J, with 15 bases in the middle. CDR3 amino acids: CASSRRTGTNTEAFF. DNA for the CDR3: TGTGCCAGCAGCCGCAGAACAGGGACGAACACTGAAGCTTTCTTT. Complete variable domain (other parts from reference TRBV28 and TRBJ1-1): DVKVTQSSRYLVKRTGEKVFLECVQDMDHENMFWYRQDPGLGLRLIYFSYDVKMKEKGDIPEGYSVSREKKERFSLILESASTNQTSMYLCASSRRTGTNTEAFFGQGTRLTVV.

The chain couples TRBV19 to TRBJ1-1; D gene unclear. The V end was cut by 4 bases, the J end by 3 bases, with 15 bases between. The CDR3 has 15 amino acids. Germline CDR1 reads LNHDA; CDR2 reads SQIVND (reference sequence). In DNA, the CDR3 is TGTGCCAGTAGTACCTTCCTAGGGTCGGACACTGAAGCTTTCTTT. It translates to CASSTFLGSDTEAFF.

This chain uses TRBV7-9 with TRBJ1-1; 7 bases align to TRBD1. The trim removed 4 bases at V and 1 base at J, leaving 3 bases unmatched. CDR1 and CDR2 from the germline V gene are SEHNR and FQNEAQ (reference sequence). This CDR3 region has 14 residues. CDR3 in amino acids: CASSWDSENTEAFF. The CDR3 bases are TGTGCCAGCAGCTGGGACAGTGAGAACACTGAAGCTTTCTTT.

The CDR3 reads CASSYSQTGRNYNEQFF. The CDR3 nucleotides are TGTGCCAGCAGTTACTCGCAAACCGGGAGAAACTACAATGAGCAGTTCTTC. The chain recombines TRBV6-2 or TRBV6-3 with TRBJ2-1; D possibly corresponds to TRBD2 (6 bases). V lost 0 bases to trimming and J lost 3 bases, with 15 bases between them. Looked up from germline, CDR1 is MNHEY and CDR2 is SVGEGT. The CDR3 consists of 17 residues.

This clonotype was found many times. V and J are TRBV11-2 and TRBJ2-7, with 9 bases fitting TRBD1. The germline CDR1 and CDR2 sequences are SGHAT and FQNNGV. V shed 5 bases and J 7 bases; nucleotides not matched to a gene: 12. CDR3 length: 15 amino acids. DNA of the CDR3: TGTGCCAGCAGCCCGCGGGACAGGGCCTTGGGGGAGCAGTACTTC. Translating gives CASSPRDRALGEQYF.

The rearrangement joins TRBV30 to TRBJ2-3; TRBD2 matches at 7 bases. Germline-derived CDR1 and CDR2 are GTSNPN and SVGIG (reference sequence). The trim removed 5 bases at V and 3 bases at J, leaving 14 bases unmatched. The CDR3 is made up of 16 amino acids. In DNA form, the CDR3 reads TGTGCCTGGGGTTCGACGGTTATCGGGAGGACAGATACGCAGTATTTT. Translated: CAWGSTVIGRTDTQYF.

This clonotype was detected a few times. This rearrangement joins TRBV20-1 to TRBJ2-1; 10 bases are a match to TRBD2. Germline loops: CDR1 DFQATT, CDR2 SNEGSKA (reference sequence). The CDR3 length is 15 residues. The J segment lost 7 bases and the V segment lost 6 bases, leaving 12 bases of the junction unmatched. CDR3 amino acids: CSAPTSGSLYNEQFF. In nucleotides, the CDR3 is TGCAGTGCCCCGACTAGCGGGTCACTTTATAATGAGCAGTTCTTC.

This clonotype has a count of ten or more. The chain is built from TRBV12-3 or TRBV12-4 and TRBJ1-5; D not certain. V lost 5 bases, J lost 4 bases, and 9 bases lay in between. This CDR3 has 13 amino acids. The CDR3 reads CASSRTGNQPQHF. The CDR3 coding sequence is TGTGCCAGCAGTCGAACGGGAAATCAGCCCCAGCATTTT.

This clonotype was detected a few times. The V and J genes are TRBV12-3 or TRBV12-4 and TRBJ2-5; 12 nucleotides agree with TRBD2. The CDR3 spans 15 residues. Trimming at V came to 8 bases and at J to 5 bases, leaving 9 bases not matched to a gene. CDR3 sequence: CASFSPSGRAETQYF. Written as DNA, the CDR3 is TGTGCCAGCTTCTCCCCTAGCGGGAGGGCGGAGACCCAGTACTTC.

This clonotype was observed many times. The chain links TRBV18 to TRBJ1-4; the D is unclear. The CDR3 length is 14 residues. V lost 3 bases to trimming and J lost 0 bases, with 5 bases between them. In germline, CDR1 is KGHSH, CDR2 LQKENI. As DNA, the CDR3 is TGTGCCAGCTCACCCCCTGCAACTAATGAAAAACTGTTTTTT. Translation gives CASSPPATNEKLFF. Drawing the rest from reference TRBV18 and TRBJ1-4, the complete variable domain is NAGVMQNPRHLVRRRGQEARLRCSPMKGHSHVYWYRQLPEEGLKFMVYLQKENIIDESGMPKERFSAEFPKEGPSILRIQQVVRGDSAAYFCASSPPATNEKLFFGSGTQLSVL.

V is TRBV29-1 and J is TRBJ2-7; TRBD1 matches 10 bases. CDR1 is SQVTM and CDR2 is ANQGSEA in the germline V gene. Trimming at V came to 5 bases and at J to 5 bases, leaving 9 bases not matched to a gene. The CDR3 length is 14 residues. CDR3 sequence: CSVKPTGGADEQYF. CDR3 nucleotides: TGCAGCGTTAAACCGACAGGGGGCGCGGACGAGCAGTACTTC.

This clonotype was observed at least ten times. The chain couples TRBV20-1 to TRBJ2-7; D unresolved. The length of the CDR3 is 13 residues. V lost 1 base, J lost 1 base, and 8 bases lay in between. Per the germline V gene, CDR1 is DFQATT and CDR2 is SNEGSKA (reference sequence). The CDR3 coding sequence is TGCAGTGCTAGAGTAGTGGGGTCCTACGAGCAGTACGTC. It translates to CSARVVGSYEQYV.

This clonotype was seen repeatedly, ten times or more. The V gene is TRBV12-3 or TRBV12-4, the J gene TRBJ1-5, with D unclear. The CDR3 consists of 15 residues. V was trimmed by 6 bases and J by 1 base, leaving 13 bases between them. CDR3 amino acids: CASSNLLGSNQPQHF. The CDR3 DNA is TGTGCCAGCAGCAATCTACTAGGAAGCAATCAGCCCCAGCATTTT.

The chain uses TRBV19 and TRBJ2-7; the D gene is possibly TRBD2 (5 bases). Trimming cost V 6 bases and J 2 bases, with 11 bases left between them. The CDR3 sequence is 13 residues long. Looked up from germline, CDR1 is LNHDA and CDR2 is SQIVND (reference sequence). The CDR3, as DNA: TGTGCCAGTAGCCCGGGGAAAGCCTACGAGCAGTACTTC. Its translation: CASSPGKAYEQYF.

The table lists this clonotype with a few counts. CDR3 amino acids: CASSSLAGKVDNEQFF. For the CDR3, the DNA is TGTGCCAGCAGCTCCTTAGCGGGAAAGGTTGACAATGAGCAGTTCTTC. J is TRBJ2-1 and V is TRBV7-9; 8 nucleotides align to TRBD2. The CDR3 extends over 16 amino acids. Trimming took 4 bases from V and 5 from J; bases not matched to a gene: 10. Germline CDR1 is SEHNR and CDR2 is FQNEAQ (reference sequence).

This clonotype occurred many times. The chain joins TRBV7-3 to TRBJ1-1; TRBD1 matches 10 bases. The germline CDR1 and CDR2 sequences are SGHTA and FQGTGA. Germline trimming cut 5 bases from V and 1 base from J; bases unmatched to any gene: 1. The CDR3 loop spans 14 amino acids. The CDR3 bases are TGTGCCAGCAGCGGACAGGGGGGGAACACTGAAGCTTTCTTT. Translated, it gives CASSGQGGNTEAFF.